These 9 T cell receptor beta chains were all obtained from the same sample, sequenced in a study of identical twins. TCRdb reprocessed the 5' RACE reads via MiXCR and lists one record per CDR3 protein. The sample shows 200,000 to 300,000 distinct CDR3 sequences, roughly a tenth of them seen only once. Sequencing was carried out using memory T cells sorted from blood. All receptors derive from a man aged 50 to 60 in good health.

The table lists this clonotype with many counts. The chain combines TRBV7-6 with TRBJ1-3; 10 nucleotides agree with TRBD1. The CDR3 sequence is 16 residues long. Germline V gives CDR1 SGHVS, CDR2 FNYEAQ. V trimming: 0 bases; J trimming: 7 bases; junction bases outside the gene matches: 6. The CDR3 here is CASSLAPRQGANTIYF. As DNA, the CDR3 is TGTGCCAGCAGCTTAGCGCCCAGACAGGGGGCGAACACCATATATTTT.

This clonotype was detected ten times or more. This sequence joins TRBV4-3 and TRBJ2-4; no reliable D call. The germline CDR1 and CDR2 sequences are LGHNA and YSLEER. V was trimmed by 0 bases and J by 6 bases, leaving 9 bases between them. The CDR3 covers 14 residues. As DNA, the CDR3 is TGCGCCAGCAGCCAAGAGGAGTGGTCAAACATTCAGTACTTC. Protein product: CASSQEEWSNIQYF.

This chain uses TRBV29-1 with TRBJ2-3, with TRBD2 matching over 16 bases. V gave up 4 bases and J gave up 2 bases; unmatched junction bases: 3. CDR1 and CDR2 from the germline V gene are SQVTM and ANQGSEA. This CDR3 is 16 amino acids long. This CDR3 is CSVGGLAGGSTDTQYF. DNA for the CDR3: TGCAGCGTTGGGGGACTAGCGGGAGGGTCCACAGATACGCAGTATTTT.

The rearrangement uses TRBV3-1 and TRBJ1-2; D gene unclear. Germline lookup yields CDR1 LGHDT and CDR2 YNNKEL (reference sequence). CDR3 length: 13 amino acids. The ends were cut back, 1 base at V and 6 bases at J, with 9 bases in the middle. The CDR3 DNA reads TGTGCCAGCAGCCAAGCGCCGGGGAATGGCTACACCTTC. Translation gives CASSQAPGNGYTF. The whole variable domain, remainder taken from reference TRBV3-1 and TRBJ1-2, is DTAVSQTPKYLVTQMGNDKSIKCEQNLGHDTMYWYKQDSKKFLKIMFSYNNKELIINETVPNRFSPKSPDKAHLNLHINSLELGDSAVYFCASSQAPGNGYTFGSGTRLTVV.

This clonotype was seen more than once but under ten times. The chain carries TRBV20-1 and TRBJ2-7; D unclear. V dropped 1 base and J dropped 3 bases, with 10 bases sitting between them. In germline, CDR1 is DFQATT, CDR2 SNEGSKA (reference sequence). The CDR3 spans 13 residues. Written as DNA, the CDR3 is TGCAGTGCTAGAGCGGACCCCCGCTACGAGCAGTACTTC. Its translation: CSARADPRYEQYF.

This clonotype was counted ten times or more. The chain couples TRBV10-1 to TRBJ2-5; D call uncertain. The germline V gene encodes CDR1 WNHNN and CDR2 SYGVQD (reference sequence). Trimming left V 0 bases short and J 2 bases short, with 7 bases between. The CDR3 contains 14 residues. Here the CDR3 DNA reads TGCGCCAGCAGTGAGTCATCAGGTCAAGAGACCCAGTACTTC. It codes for CASSESSGQETQYF.

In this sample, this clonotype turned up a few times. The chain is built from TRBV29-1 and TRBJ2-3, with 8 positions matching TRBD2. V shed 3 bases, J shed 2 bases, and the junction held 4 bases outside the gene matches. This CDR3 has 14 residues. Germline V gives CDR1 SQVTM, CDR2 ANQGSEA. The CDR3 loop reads CSVEIGGATDTQYF. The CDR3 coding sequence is TGCAGCGTTGAGATCGGGGGGGCCACAGATACGCAGTATTTT.

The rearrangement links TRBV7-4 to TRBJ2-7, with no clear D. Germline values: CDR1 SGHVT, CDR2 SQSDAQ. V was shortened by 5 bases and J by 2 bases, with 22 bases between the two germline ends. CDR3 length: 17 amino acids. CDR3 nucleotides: TGTGCCAGCAGCGCCCGGGTCCCCGGAAAACTTACCTACGAGCAGTACTTC. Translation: CASSARVPGKLTYEQYF.

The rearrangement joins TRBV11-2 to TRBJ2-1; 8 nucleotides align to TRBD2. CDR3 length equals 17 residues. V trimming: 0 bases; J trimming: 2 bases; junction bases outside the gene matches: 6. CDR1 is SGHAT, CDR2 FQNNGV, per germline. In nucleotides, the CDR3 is TGTGCCAGCAGCTTAGATCGAGGGACTAGAACCTACAATGAGCAGTTCTTC. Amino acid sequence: CASSLDRGTRTYNEQFF.